This T cell receptor beta chain was recorded in a study of cytomegalovirus exposure and HLA in healthy donors. The study, taken as a whole, reports: V segments that were indistinguishable, TRBV6-2 and TRBV6-3 among them, were omitted from analysis. Despite most TCR sequences being rare, some public TCRs occurred in many donors.

The primer mix had 60 Vbeta and 13 Jbeta primers. Some clones are missing from TCRdb's copy, which holds only in-frame ones; the method was immunoSEQ multiplex PCR. The sample contains 120,000 to 150,000 clones, roughly three quarters of which appear only once. Trimming took 0 bases from V and 1 from J, leaving 8 bases between them. Germline-derived CDR1 and CDR2 are SGDLS and YYNGEE. The CDR3 contains 16 residues. Concerning this clone itself: The antigen remains unidentified.

The rearrangement joins TRBV9 to TRBJ2-6, with D possibly being TRBD1 (5 bases). The sequencing input was PBMCs. The source of this sequence is a woman in her 40s in good health and CMV-seropositive. The DNA for the CDR3 is TGTGCCAGCAGCGTAGGGCAGGGATCTGGGGCCAACGTCCTGACTTTC. Translation: CASSVGQGSGANVLTF.